The present T cell receptor beta chain was sequenced within a study of blood T cell repertoires in COVID-19. This CDR3 spans 15 amino acids. Per germline, CDR1 KGHDR and CDR2 SFDVKD. Regarding this clone: One junction end does not reproduce the germline sequence, and a read error may be involved.

Sequencing used immunoSEQ multiplex PCR; TCRdb keeps in-frame clones, though not all of them. Of approximately 200,000 clones detected, about 87% appear once; the ten largest clones hold roughly 4%. Material: peripheral blood. The TCR comes from a woman aged 30 to 39 with acute or convalescent COVID-19. The chain employs TRBV24-1 and TRBJ2-1; 7 nucleotides match TRBD2. The CDR3 loop is CATSDLAGASTTWVF. In nucleotides, the CDR3 is TGTGCCACCAGTGATTTGGCGGGAGCGTCTACTACGTGGGTCTTC.